The sequence of this TCR beta chain was determined in a study of cytomegalovirus exposure and HLA in healthy donors. Findings and caveats of the study: In vitro data verified a few CMV-associated chains as specific for CMV antigens. Across donors, presence/absence analyses took sequencing depth to be roughly uniform.

The PCR made use of 60 Vbeta and 13 Jbeta primers. The data were produced by immunoSEQ multiplex PCR, yet TCRdb's version contains in-frame clones alone and is incomplete. The repertoire holds 150,000 to 200,000 clones, with more than 75% as singletons. This CDR3 is 13 amino acids long. The germline V and J ends were trimmed by 8 bases and 3 bases, with 13 bases remaining between them. Looked up from germline, CDR1 is WNHNN and CDR2 is SYGVQD (reference sequence). Unrecorded immune exposures were likely, despite nominal health at sampling. Concerning this clone: The antigen remains undetermined.

J is TRBJ1-1 and V is TRBV10-1; possible D gene TRBD1, 6 bases. This TCR derives from a male donor in good health and CMV-seropositive. The sequencing input was PBMCs. The CDR3 loop is CASYNREDTEAFF. The CDR3 coding sequence is TGCGCCAGCTATAACAGGGAAGACACTGAAGCTTTCTTT.